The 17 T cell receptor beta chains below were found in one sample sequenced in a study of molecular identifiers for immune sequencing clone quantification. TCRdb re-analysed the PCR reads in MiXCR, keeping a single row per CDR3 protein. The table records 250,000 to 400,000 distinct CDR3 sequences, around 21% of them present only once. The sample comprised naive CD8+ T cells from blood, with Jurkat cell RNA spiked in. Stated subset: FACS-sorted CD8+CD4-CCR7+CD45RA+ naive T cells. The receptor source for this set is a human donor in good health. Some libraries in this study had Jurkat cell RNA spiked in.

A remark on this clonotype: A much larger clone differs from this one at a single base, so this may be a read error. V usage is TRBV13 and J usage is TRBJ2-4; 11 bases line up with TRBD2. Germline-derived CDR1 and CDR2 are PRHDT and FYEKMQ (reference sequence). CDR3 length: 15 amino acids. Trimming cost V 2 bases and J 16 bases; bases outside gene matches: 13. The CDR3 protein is CASSLKGPLAGASYF. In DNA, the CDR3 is TGTGCCAGCAGCTTAAAGGGGCCACTAGCGGGAGCCTCCTACTTC.

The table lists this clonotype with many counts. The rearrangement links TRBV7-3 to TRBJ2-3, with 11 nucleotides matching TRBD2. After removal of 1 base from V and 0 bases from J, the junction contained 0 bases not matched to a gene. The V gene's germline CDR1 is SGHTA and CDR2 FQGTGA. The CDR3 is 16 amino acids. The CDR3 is CASSLIAGGSTDTQYF. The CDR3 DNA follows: TGTGCCAGCAGCTTAATAGCGGGAGGGAGCACAGATACGCAGTATTTT.

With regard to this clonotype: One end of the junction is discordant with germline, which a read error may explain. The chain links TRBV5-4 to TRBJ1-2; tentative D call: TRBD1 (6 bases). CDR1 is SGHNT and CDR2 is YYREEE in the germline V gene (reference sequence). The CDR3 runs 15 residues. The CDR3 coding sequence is TGTGCCTGCAGCCCCCGGACAGAATCCCTGGAGGGCTACACCTTC. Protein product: CACSPRTESLEGYTF.

The CDR3 loop reads CASRTRGNTEAFF. CDR3 in DNA: TGTGCCAGTAGAACACGGGGGAACACTGAAGCTTTCTTT. This rearrangement joins TRBV19 to TRBJ1-1, with unresolved D. Per the germline V gene, CDR1 is LNHDA and CDR2 is SQIVND (reference sequence). V lost 6 bases and J lost 1, with 9 bases in between. This CDR3 is built from 13 residues.

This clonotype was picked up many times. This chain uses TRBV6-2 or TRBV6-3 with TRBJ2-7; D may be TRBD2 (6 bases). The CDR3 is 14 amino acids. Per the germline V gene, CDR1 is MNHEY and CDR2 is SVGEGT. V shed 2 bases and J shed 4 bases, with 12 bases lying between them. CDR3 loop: CASSYAGKQYEQYF. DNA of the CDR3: TGTGCCAGCAGTTACGCGGGGAAACAATACGAGCAGTACTTC.

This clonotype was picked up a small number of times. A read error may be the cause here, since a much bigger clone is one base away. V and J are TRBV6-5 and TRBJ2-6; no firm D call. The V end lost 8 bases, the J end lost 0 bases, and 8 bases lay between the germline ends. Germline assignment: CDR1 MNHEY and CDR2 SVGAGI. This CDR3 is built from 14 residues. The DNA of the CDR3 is TGTGCCAGCGGTTTCTACTCTGGGGCCAACGTCCTGACTTTC. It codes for CASGFYSGANVLTF.

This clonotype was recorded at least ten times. CDR3 protein: CASSPVGSYEQYF. CDR3 DNA sequence: TGTGCCAGCAGCCCGGTCGGCTCCTACGAGCAGTACTTC. The chain links TRBV28 to TRBJ2-7; D is uncertain. The CDR3 sequence is 13 residues long. V lost 6 bases to trimming and J lost 0 bases, with 9 bases between them. In germline, CDR1 is MDHEN, CDR2 SYDVKM.

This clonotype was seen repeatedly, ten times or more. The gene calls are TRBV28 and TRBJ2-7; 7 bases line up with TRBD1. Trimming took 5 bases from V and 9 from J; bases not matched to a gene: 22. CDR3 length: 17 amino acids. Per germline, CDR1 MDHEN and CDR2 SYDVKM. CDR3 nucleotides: TGTGCCAGCAGTCCCTGGGACAGCGCGTCTTTGTCTAAGGGGCAGTACTTC. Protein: CASSPWDSASLSKGQYF.

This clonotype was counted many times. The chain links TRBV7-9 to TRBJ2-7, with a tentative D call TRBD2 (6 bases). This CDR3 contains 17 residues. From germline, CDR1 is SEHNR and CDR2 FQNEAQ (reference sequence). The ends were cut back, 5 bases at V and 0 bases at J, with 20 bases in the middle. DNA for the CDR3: TGTGCCAGCAGCGGTGCATCGAGCGGGCTAAGCTCCTACGAGCAGTACTTC. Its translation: CASSGASSGLSSYEQYF.

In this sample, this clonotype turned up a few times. The chain's CDR3 is CAISEWGTATYEQYF. The CDR3 DNA is TGTGCCATCAGTGAGTGGGGGACAGCAACCTACGAGCAGTACTTC. The chain employs TRBV10-3 and TRBJ2-7, with TRBD1 matching over 7 bases. V gave up 1 base and J gave up 2 bases; unmatched junction bases: 5. The V gene's germline CDR1 is ENHRY and CDR2 SYGVKD. This CDR3 has 15 residues.

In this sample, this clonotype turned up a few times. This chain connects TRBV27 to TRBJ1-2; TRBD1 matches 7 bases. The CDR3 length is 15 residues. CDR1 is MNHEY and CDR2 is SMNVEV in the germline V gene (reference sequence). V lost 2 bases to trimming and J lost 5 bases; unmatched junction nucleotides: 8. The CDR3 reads CASSLVPTGAYGYTF. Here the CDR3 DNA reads TGTGCCAGCAGTTTAGTCCCCACAGGGGCTTATGGCTACACCTTC.

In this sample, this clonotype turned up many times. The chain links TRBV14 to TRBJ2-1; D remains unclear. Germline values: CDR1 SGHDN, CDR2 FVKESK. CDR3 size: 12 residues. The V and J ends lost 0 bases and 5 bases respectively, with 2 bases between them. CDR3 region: CASSQEHNEQFF. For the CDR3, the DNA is TGTGCCAGCAGCCAAGAGCACAATGAGCAGTTCTTC.

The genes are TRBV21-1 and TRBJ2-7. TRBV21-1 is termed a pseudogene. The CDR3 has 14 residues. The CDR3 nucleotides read TGTGCCAGCAGCATAGGACCTCTCCCCTACGGGCAGTACTTC. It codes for CASSIGPLPYGQYF.

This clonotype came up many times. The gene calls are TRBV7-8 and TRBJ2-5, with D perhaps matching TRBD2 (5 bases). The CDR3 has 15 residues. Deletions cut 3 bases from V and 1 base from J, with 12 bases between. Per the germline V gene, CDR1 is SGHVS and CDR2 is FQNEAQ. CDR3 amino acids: CASSFYRGVQETQYF. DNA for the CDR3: TGTGCCAGCAGCTTTTACCGGGGAGTCCAAGAGACCCAGTACTTC.

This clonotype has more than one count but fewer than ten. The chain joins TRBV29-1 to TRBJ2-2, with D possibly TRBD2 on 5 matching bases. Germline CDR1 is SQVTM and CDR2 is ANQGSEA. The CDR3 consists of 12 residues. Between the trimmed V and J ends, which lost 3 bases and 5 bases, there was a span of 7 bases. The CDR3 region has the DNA TGCAGCGTTGATGTAGCGACCGGGGAGCTGTTTTTT. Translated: CSVDVATGELFF.

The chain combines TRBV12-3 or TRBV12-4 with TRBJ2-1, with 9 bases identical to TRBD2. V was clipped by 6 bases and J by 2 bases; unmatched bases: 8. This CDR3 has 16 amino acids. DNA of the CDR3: TGTGCCAGCAGGGCGGGAGGGCCGTCCCCCTACAATGAGCAGTTCTTC. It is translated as CASRAGGPSPYNEQFF.

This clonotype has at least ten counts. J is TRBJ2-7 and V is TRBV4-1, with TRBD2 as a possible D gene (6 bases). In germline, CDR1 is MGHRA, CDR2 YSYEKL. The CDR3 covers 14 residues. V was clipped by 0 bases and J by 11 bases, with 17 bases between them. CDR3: CASSQDVGPREEYF. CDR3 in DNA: TGCGCCAGCAGCCAAGATGTAGGGCCCAGGGAGGAGTACTTC.